Here is one TCR beta chain with its context. The data are from a study of shared clonotypes between healthy human individuals. Study background: Per-donor plates numbered three CD4 naive, three CD4 memory, two CD8 naive and one CD8 memory.

J lost 5 bases, V lost 4 bases, and 4 bases had no gene match. Germline V gene sequence: CDR1 MDHEN, CDR2 SYDVKM. The CDR3 runs to 13 residues. Replicate PCRs for sorted subsets used 200 ng DNA; this equaled tens of thousands of T cell genomes. Measured with immunoSEQ multiplex PCR; TCRdb has only the in-frame clones, and not every one. The data show 2 million to 2.5 million clones, with about 92% seen just once and approximately 0.4% held by the top ten. The sequence derives from a young man in good health. Some clones in this sample may be carry-over from other donors' samples. Sequencing was carried out using naive CD4+ T cells from PBMCs. Subset of the sample: CD45RA+ positively selected. The chain recombines TRBV28 with TRBJ2-7; 8 positions match TRBD1. In DNA form, the CDR3 reads TGTGCCAGCAGTTCAGGGGGCTTCGACGAGCAGTACTTC. It encodes CASSSGGFDEQYF.